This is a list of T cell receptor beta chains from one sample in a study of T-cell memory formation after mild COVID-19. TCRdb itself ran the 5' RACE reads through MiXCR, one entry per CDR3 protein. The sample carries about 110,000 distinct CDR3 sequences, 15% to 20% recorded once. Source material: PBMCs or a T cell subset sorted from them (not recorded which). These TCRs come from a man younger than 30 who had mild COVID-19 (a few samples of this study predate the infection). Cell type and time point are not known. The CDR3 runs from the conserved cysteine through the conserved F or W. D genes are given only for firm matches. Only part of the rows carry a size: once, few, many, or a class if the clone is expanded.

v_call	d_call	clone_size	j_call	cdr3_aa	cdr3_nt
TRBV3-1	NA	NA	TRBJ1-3	CASSQGTRSGNTIYF	TGTGCCAGCAGCCAAGGGACCCGGTCTGGAAACACCATATATTTT
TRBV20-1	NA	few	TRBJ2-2	CSAKGVGGGLPGELFF	TGCAGTGCTAAGGGGGTTGGGGGAGGCCTTCCCGGGGAGCTGTTTTTT
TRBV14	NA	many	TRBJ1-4	CASSQQGLNEKLFF	TGTGCCAGCAGCCAACAGGGACTTAATGAAAAACTGTTTTTT
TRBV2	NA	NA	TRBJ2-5	CASSEQGTYQETQYF	TGTGCCAGCAGTGAACAGGGTACCTACCAAGAGACCCAGTACTTC
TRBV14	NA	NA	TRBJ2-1	CASSQGDIRYHNEQFF	TGTGCCAGCAGCCAAGGGGACATCCGATACCACAATGAGCAGTTCTTC
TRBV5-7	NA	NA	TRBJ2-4	CARRGLAKNIQYF	TGTGCCAGGAGGGGTTTAGCCAAAAACATTCAGTACTTC
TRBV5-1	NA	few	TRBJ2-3	CASAWGPADTQYF	TGCGCCAGCGCTTGGGGGCCCGCAGATACGCAGTATTTT
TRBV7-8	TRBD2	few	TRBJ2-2	CASSPLRQTPRGSGELFF	TGTGCCAGCAGCCCACTGCGACAGACCCCGCGGGGGTCCGGGGAGCTGTTTTTT
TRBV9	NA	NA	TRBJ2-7	CASSVGLGYEQYF	TGTGCCAGCAGCGTCGGTTTAGGCTACGAGCAGTACTTC
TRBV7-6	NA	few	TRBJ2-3	CASSLDATADTQYF	TGTGCCAGCAGCTTAGACGCGACGGCAGATACGCAGTATTTT
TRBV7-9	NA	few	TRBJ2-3	CASSHRDPLNTQYF	TGTGCCAGCAGCCACCGGGACCCACTTAATACGCAGTATTTT
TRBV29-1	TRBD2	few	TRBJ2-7	CSVGGGYEQYF	TGCAGCGTTGGGGGGGGATACGAGCAGTACTTC
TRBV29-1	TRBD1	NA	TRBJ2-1	CSASGGGSSYNEQFF	TGCAGCGCTTCAGGGGGTGGAAGCTCCTACAATGAGCAGTTCTTC
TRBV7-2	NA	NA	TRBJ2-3	CASSFRSTETQYF	TGTGCCAGCAGCTTTAGGTCTACAGAAACGCAGTATTTT
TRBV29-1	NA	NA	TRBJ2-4	CSVAGGENIQYF	TGCAGCGTTGCTGGGGGAGAAAACATTCAGTACTTC
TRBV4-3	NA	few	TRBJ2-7	CASSQARNYEQYF	TGCGCCAGCAGCCAAGCCCGGAACTACGAGCAGTACTTC
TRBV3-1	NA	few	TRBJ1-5	CASSQREAIQPQHF	TGTGCCAGCAGCCAACGAGAGGCGATTCAGCCCCAGCATTTT
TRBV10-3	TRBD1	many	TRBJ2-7	CAISESDRGSGYEQYF	TGTGCCATCAGTGAGTCGGACAGGGGAAGTGGCTACGAGCAGTACTTC
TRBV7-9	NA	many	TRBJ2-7	CASSFSYEQYF	TGTGCCAGCAGCTTCTCCTACGAGCAGTACTTC
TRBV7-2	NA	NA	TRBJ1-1	CASSSTDVANTEAFF	TGTGCCAGCAGCTCGACGGACGTAGCTAACACTGAAGCTTTCTTT
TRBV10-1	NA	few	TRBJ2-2	CASSESTGSNTGELFF	TGCGCCAGCAGTGAGTCAACAGGGTCGAACACCGGGGAGCTGTTTTTT
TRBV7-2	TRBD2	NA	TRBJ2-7	CASSSGGGGRYEQYF	TGTGCCAGCAGCTCAGGTGGCGGGGGGAGGTACGAGCAGTACTTC
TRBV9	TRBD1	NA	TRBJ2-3	CASSVLAGGTDTQYF	TGTGCCAGCAGCGTTTTGGCAGGGGGTACAGATACGCAGTATTTT
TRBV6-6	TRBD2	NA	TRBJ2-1	CASIRTSGGVSYNEQFF	TGTGCCAGCATCCGGACTAGCGGGGGGGTGTCCTACAATGAGCAGTTCTTC
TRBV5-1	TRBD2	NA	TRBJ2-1	CASSRSGIGEEQFF	TGCGCCAGCAGCAGGAGCGGGATAGGGGAGGAGCAGTTCTTC
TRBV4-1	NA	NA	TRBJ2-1	CASSQEGLGGSYNEQFF	TGCGCCAGCAGCCAAGAGGGTCTGGGGGGCTCCTACAATGAGCAGTTCTTC
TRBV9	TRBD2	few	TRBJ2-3	CASSVTSGATDTQYF	TGTGCCAGCAGCGTGACTAGCGGGGCCACAGATACGCAGTATTTT
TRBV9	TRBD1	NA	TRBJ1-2	CASSVSVGRRGHGYTF	TGTGCCAGCAGCGTTTCCGTGGGCCGGAGGGGGCATGGCTACACCTTC
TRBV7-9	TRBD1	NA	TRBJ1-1	CASSPDRETTEAFF	TGTGCCAGCAGTCCAGACAGGGAAACCACTGAAGCTTTCTTT
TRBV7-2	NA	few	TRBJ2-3	CASSGQSTDTQYF	TGTGCCAGCAGCGGGCAGAGCACAGATACGCAGTATTTT
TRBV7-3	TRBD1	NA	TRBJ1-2	CASSLRDSYGYTF	TGTGCCAGCAGCTTACGGGACAGCTATGGCTACACCTTC
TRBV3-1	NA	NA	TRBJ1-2	CASSLRGGSNYGYTF	TGTGCCAGCAGCCTCAGAGGTGGGAGTAACTATGGCTACACCTTC
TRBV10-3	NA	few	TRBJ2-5	CAISPKTRLETQYF	TGTGCCATCAGTCCGAAGACTAGGCTAGAGACCCAGTACTTC
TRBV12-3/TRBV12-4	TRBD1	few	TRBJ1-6	CASSLYSTGAGSPLHF	TGTGCCAGCAGCCTATACTCGACAGGGGCTGGTTCACCCCTCCACTTT
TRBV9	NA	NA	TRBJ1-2	CASSVGVGNGYTF	TGTGCCAGCAGCGTAGGTGTAGGGAACGGCTACACCTTC
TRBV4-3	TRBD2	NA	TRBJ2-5	CASSQELAGIETQYF	TGCGCCAGCAGCCAAGAACTAGCGGGAATCGAGACCCAGTACTTC
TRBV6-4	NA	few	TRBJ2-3	CASSDSGVAQYF	TGTGCCAGCAGTGACTCGGGTGTGGCCCAGTATTTT
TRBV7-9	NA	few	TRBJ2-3	CASSPEGRSTDTQYF	TGTGCCAGCAGCCCGGAGGGGCGAAGCACAGATACGCAGTATTTT
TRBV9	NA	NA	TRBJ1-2	CASSANRDGYTF	TGTGCCAGCAGCGCTAACAGGGATGGCTACACCTTC
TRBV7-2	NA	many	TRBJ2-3	CASSFLRDTQYF	TGTGCCAGCAGCTTCCTAAGAGATACGCAGTATTTT